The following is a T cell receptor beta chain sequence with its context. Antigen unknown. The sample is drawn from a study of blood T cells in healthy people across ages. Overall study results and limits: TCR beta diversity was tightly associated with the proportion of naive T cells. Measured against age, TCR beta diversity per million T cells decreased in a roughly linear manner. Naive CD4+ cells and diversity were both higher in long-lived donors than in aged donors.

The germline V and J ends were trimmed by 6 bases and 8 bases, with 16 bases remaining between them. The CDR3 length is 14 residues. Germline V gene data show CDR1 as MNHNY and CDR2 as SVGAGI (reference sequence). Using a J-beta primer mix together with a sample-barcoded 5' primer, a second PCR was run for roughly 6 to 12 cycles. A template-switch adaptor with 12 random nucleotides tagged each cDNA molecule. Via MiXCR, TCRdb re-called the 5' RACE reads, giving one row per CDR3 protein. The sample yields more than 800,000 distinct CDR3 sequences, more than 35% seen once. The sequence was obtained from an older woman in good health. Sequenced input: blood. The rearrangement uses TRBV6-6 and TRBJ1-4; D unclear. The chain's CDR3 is CASSYSARGEKLFF. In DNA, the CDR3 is TGTGCCAGCAGCTACAGCGCCAGAGGCGAAAAACTGTTTTTT.